A selection of T cell receptor beta chains follows, all from one sample in a study of blood T cell repertoires in COVID-19. The table came from immunoSEQ multiplex PCR; TCRdb's copy has only in-frame clones and leaves some out. The sample carries hundreds of thousands of clones, 90% to 95% recorded once. The sequenced sample was peripheral blood. These receptors came from a woman aged 18 to 35 who had recovered from COVID-19. Each CDR3 is given with its conserved first and last residue. The order of the fields is J gene, V gene, clone size, D gene, CDR3 protein, CDR3 DNA. D genes are given only for firm matches. Where a row states a size, it is once, few, many or the class of an expanded clone; other rows omit it.

>TRBJ1-2|TRBV19|once|TRBD1
CASSRWDRDYGYTF
TGTGCCAGTAGTCGATGGGACAGGGACTATGGCTACACCTTC
>TRBJ1-2|TRBV5-4|NA|TRBD1
CASSFQGARFGYTF
TGTGCCAGCAGTTTCCAGGGGGCGCGGTTTGGCTACACCTTC
>TRBJ2-2|TRBV19|NA|NA
CASSQDSSTGELFF
TGTGCCAGTAGCCAAGACTCATCCACCGGGGAGCTGTTTTTT
>TRBJ2-1|TRBV7-2|NA|NA
CASSLAGGRTGNEQFF
TGTGCCAGCAGCTTAGCTGGGGGGAGGACGGGCAATGAGCAGTTCTTC
>TRBJ2-4|TRBV6-6|NA|TRBD1
CASRKQGPIDIQYF
TGTGCCAGCAGAAAACAGGGGCCAATAGACATTCAGTACTTC
>TRBJ2-1|TRBV27|NA|NA
CASEATTGYEQFF
TGTGCCAGCGAAGCAACAACAGGATATGAGCAGTTCTTC
>TRBJ1-3|TRBV6-5|NA|NA
CASSSGHSHHRYF
TGTGCCAGCAGTAGTGGACATTCTCACCACCGATATTTT
>TRBJ1-3|TRBV5-1|NA|TRBD1
CASSLGGTGTGNTIYF
TGCGCCAGCAGCTTGGGAGGGACAGGGACTGGAAACACCATATATTTT
>TRBJ2-5|TRBV7-9|NA|NA
CASSLGSAQETQYF
TGTGCCAGCAGCTTAGGTAGCGCCCAAGAGACCCAGTACTTC
>TRBJ1-2|TRBV24-1|NA|NA
CATSQGKDYGYTF
TGTGCCACCAGCCAGGGGAAGGACTATGGCTACACCTTC
>TRBJ1-4|TRBV5-1|once|TRBD1
CASSPRDRGGEKLFF
TGCGCCAGCAGCCCAAGGGACAGGGGAGGGGAAAAACTGTTTTTT
>TRBJ1-4|TRBV10-3|once|NA
CAISEGGIATNEKLFF
TGTGCCATCAGCGAGGGAGGCATTGCAACTAATGAAAAACTGTTTTTT
>TRBJ1-2|TRBV2|NA|NA
CASSGGTGGNYGYTF
TGTGCCAGCAGTGGTGGTACAGGCGGCAACTATGGCTACACCTTC
>TRBJ1-2|TRBV6-5|NA|NA
CASSYSTGPVHYGYTF
TGTGCCAGCAGTTACAGCACAGGGCCGGTCCACTATGGCTACACCTTC
>TRBJ1-1|TRBV5-1|NA|NA
CASSEWGVNTEAFF
TGCGCCAGCAGCGAGTGGGGAGTTAACACTGAAGCTTTCTTT
>TRBJ2-3|TRBV11-2|NA|TRBD2
CASSLAAGGVGDTQYF
TGTGCCAGCAGCTTAGCAGCGGGAGGTGTCGGCGATACGCAGTATTTT
>TRBJ1-3|TRBV9|once|NA
CASSVGHSGNTIYF
TGTGCCAGCAGCGTAGGACACTCTGGAAACACCATATATTTT
>TRBJ2-1|TRBV4-3|NA|TRBD2
CASDFGTSGSNEQFF
TGCGCCAGCGACTTCGGGACTAGCGGCTCGAATGAGCAGTTCTTC